This TCR beta chain is from a study of beta chain features in type 1 diabetes. Study at large: Cell yields, gender and age were similar in healthy donors and patients. Study observations and caveats: In all four CD4+ subsets, TCRB CDR3 length was significantly, moderately reduced in type 1 diabetes.

The entirety of the isolated RNA underwent reverse transcription, so expressed TCRB transcripts were sequenced. An average of about 3.4 million reads was obtained for naive, central memory and regulatory T cell samples. The data were produced by immunoSEQ multiplex PCR, yet TCRdb's version contains in-frame clones alone and is incomplete. Counted here are 150,000 to 180,000 clones, 10% occurring once; the ten biggest clones make up more than 0.4%. CDR3 length: 15 amino acids. V gave up 3 bases and J gave up 3 bases, with 13 bases separating them. Germline values: CDR1 MDHEN, CDR2 SYDVKM. CD45RO/CCR7/CD25/CD127/CD95/CD27 sorting isolated CD4+ naive, central memory, regulatory and stem cell-like memory cells. This clone came up a few times. Its antigen remains unidentified.

The chain links TRBV28 to TRBJ2-3; possible D gene TRBD2, 7 bases. The sequence was collected from a man aged 30-40 years with type 1 diabetes. Sequences were obtained from central memory CD4+ T cells from blood. CDR3 residues: CASSLGGRTTDTQYF. The CDR3 nucleotides read TGTGCCAGCAGTTTGGGGGGGCGAACGACAGATACGCAGTATTTT. Drawing the rest from reference TRBV28 and TRBJ2-3, the complete variable domain is DVKVTQSSRYLVKRTGEKVFLECVQDMDHENMFWYRQDPGLGLRLIYFSYDVKMKEKGDIPEGYSVSREKKERFSLILESASTNQTSMYLCASSLGGRTTDTQYFGPGTRLTVL.